Listed here are 13 T cell receptor beta chains from one sample, sequenced in a study of spatial heterogeneity in lung cancer. The time point here: sample taken at primary tumor resection. Unsorted tumor, nontumor lung tissue or cryopreserved PBMC supplied the whole RNA. MiXCR was run by TCRdb on the 5' RACE reads, yielding one entry per CDR3 protein. The sample lists approximately 22,000 distinct CDR3 sequences, around 4.5% occurring once. The sequences come from PBMCs, collected at surgery. Receptors were obtained from a male donor with early-stage non-small cell lung cancer.

This clonotype occurred many times. V usage is TRBV6-6 and J usage is TRBJ1-1; maybe TRBD1 (6 bases). Germline lookup yields CDR1 MNHNY and CDR2 SVGAGI (reference sequence). V lost 0 bases, J lost 0 bases, and 14 bases lay in between. The CDR3 is 17 amino acids. The CDR3 region has the DNA TGTGCCAGCAGTTACTCGATTGCGGGGGGCATGAACACTGAAGCTTTCTTT. Its protein is CASSYSIAGGMNTEAFF.

In its sample, this clonotype was seen many times. This chain uses TRBV7-2 with TRBJ2-2, with TRBD1 matching 7 bases. V gave up 3 bases and J gave up 6 bases; unmatched junction bases: 4. The length of the CDR3 is 14 residues. CDR1 and CDR2 (germline): SGHTA, FQGNSA. The CDR3 loop is CASSFRQGAGELFF. In DNA, the CDR3 is TGTGCCAGCAGCTTCAGACAGGGTGCCGGGGAGCTGTTTTTT.

This clonotype was found many times. V and J are TRBV7-3 and TRBJ2-3, with 8 nucleotides matching TRBD2. CDR1 and CDR2 from the germline V gene are SGHTA and FQGTGA. J gave up 3 bases and V 0 bases, and 2 bases lay outside the gene matches. This CDR3 has 15 amino acids. In DNA, the CDR3 is TGTGCCAGCAGCTTAACCGGGGGGGCAACAGATACGCAGTATTTT. Protein product: CASSLTGGATDTQYF. Based on the CDR3 plus reference TRBV7-3 and TRBJ2-3, the full variable domain is GAGVSQTPSNKVTEKGKYVELRCDPISGHTALYWYRQSLGQGPEFLIYFQGTGAADDSGLPNDRFFAVRPEGSVSTLKIQRTERGDSAVYLCASSLTGGATDTQYFGPGTRLTVL.

V is TRBV30 and J is TRBJ1-6, with D uncertain. Between the trimmed V and J ends, which lost 4 bases and 9 bases, there was a span of 10 bases. This CDR3 has 12 amino acids. Per the germline V gene, CDR1 is GTSNPN and CDR2 is SVGIG (reference sequence). As DNA, the CDR3 is TGTGCCTGGACAACCTCCTTTTCACCCCTCCACTTT. It translates to CAWTTSFSPLHF.

This clonotype has at least ten counts. The genes are TRBV28 and TRBJ2-5; TRBD1 agrees at 7 bases. The ends lost 8 bases at V and 4 bases at J; junction bases unmatched: 13. CDR1 and CDR2 from the germline V gene are MDHEN and SYDVKM. This CDR3 spans 15 amino acids. DNA for the CDR3: TGTGCCAGCGGGAAATCTTCAGGGGGTGCAGAGACCCAGTACTTC. It codes for CASGKSSGGAETQYF.

Many counts were recorded for this clonotype. The chain uses TRBV7-2 and TRBJ2-1; either TRBD1 or TRBD2 may fit D (5 bases each). V lost 6 bases and J 2 bases, leaving 14 bases between the germline ends. CDR1 is SGHTA, CDR2 FQGNSA, per germline. The CDR3 is made up of 15 amino acids. The CDR3 protein is CASRRPGRAYNEQFF. The CDR3 DNA sequence: TGTGCCAGCAGACGACCGGGACGGGCCTACAATGAGCAGTTCTTC. The variable domain in full, with the rest retrieved from reference TRBV7-2 and TRBJ2-1, is GAGVSQSPSNKVTEKGKDVELRCDPISGHTALYWYRQSLGQGLEFLIYFQGNSAPDKSGLPSDRFSAERTGGSVSTLTIQRTQQEDSAVYLCASRRPGRAYNEQFFGPGTRLTVL.

This clonotype showed up many times. V and J are TRBV5-1 and TRBJ2-1, with TRBD2 identical over 12 bases. V lost 3 bases, J lost 1 base, and 11 bases stayed unmatched. Germline lookup yields CDR1 SGHRS and CDR2 YFSETQ. The CDR3 is made up of 19 amino acids. The CDR3 DNA follows: TGCGCCAGCAGCTCCGTACTAGCGGGGGGAGGCACGTCCTACAATGAGCAGTTCTTC. Translating gives CASSSVLAGGGTSYNEQFF.

This clonotype was detected ten times or more. This chain links TRBV6-5 with TRBJ2-1, with D perhaps assigned TRBD1 or TRBD2 (5 bases each). The V and J ends lost 4 bases and 5 bases respectively, with 15 bases between them. Per germline, CDR1 MNHEY and CDR2 SVGAGI. The CDR3 length is 15 residues. CDR3 residues: CASSFSRRGDNEQFF. CDR3 DNA: TGTGCCAGCAGTTTCTCCAGAAGAGGGGACAATGAGCAGTTCTTC.

This clonotype was observed at least ten times. This chain uses TRBV11-3 with TRBJ2-5; tentative D call: TRBD1 (6 bases). The CDR3 spans 13 residues. Germline V gene sequence: CDR1 SGHNT, CDR2 YENEEA. V lost 4 bases to trimming and J lost 7 bases, with 13 bases between them. The CDR3 region has the DNA TGTGCCAGCAGCTCAACAGGGATTGGGACCCAGTACTTC. Translation gives CASSSTGIGTQYF.

This clonotype is labeled medium-sized. The genes are TRBV5-1 and TRBJ1-5, with D possibly TRBD1 on 5 matching bases. Trimming cost V 0 bases and J 2 bases, with 12 bases left between them. Germline V gene sequence: CDR1 SGHRS, CDR2 YFSETQ. The CDR3 runs to 16 residues. The CDR3 DNA sequence: TGCGCCAGCAGCTTGGGTTCAGGGTCGGGCAATCAGCCCCAGCATTTT. Its protein product is CASSLGSGSGNQPQHF.

This clonotype was seen at least ten times. The chain couples TRBV4-3 to TRBJ2-7, with TRBD1 matching over 10 bases. Germline V CDR1 and CDR2: LGHNA, YSLEER. This CDR3 comprises 15 residues. V trimming: 1 base; J trimming: 3 bases; junction bases outside the gene matches: 3. The CDR3 reads CASSQARTGGYEQYF. For the CDR3, the DNA is TGCGCCAGCAGCCAAGCGAGGACAGGGGGCTACGAGCAGTACTTC.

This clonotype was recorded at least ten times. The chain has TRBV7-3 and TRBJ1-1; TRBD1 aligns across 7 bases. CDR1 SGHTA and CDR2 FQGTGA come from the germline V gene. This CDR3 region has 15 residues. J lost 0 bases, V lost 5 bases, and 6 bases had no gene match. The CDR3 loop is CASSLEGGLNTEAFF. The CDR3 DNA follows: TGTGCCAGCAGCCTTGAAGGGGGCCTGAACACTGAAGCTTTCTTT.

This clonotype has ten or more counts. This chain joins TRBV7-2 and TRBJ1-2, with D possibly being TRBD1 (5 bases). Germline assignment: CDR1 SGHTA and CDR2 FQGNSA. The CDR3 contains 14 residues. Trimming shortened V by 6 bases and J by 4 bases, and 15 bases separated the two germline ends. The CDR3 reads CASRRQGGIYGYTF. The CDR3 DNA is TGTGCCAGCAGGAGGCAGGGAGGGATCTATGGCTACACCTTC.